The present T cell receptor beta chain was sequenced within a study of T cell repertoires in cytomegalovirus infection. On the study more broadly: It was the public TCR beta signatures that indicated both CMV infection and matching HLA type.

TCRdb itself ran the reads through MiXCR, one entry per CDR3 protein. The top ten hold approximately 13% of the sample, which has around 490,000 distinct CDR3 sequences, around 27% seen once. Looked up from germline, CDR1 is MRHNA and CDR2 is SNTAGT. Trimming left V 5 bases short and J 0 bases short, with 7 bases between. The CDR3 extends over 13 amino acids. Points from the study as a whole: Identification of carriers of CMV plus the relevant HLA was performed using cumulative public TCR beta family frequency. HLA-C-restricted CMV-specific TCR beta clonotypes prevailed in the ex vivo response.

This clonotype was picked up many times. No antigen is known for it. This chain joins TRBV6-4 and TRBJ1-1; D gene unclear. The sequenced sample was PBMCs. This receptor was taken from a human donor in good health (CMV status not recorded). Some clones in this sample may be carry-over from other donors' samples. The CDR3 reads CASSTEMNTEAFF. The CDR3 DNA reads as TGTGCCAGCAGTACGGAAATGAACACTGAAGCTTTCTTT.